This TCR beta chain was recovered during a study of cytomegalovirus exposure and HLA in healthy donors. Use of 60 Vbeta and 13 Jbeta primers characterized the PCR. Assay used: immunoSEQ multiplex PCR; TCRdb lists only in-frame clones, some missing. The sample yields approximately 150,000 clones, approximately 71% seen once. The sample comprised PBMCs. The receptor was derived from a man younger than 30 in good health and CMV-seropositive.

CDR3 sequence: CAWRLISGRQYF. The CDR3 region has the DNA TGTGCCTGGAGGCTGATTAGCGGGAGACAGTACTTC. The J gene is TRBJ2-7, the V gene TRBV30; 9 nucleotides agree with TRBD2. Losses at the gene ends were 3 bases for V and 10 bases for J; bases not matched to a gene: 7. The CDR3 is 12 residues long. The V gene's germline CDR1 is GTSNPN and CDR2 SVGIG (reference sequence).